A selection of T cell receptor beta chains follows, all from one sample in a study of T-cell reconstitution after alpha-beta-depleted transplantation in children. Each CDR3 protein is one row after TCRdb ran MiXCR on the PCR reads. The table lists around 600,000 distinct CDR3 sequences, under 25% of them singletons. This specimen consisted of PBMCs, mostly from graft donor cells, obtained 360 days after TCRalphabeta/CD19-depleted stem cell transplant. All receptors derive from a boy under two years old who had a stem cell transplant for acute myeloid leukemia, so the T cells may come from the graft donor. CDR3s include the opening cysteine and the closing phenylalanine or tryptophan. D genes are given only for firm matches. Clone sizes are given selectively: once, few, many, or a class where the clone is expanded.

len	v_gene	d_gene	abundance	j_gene	CDR3aa	CDR3nt
16	TRBV4-3	NA	many	TRBJ2-1	CASSQDRQDSRIEQFF	TGCGCCAGCAGCCAAGATCGGCAGGACTCCAGGATTGAGCAGTTCTTC
16	TRBV20-1	NA	many	TRBJ1-1	CSATTGTPIRNTEAFF	TGCAGTGCTACAACCGGGACACCGATCCGGAACACTGAAGCTTTCTTT
13	TRBV5-1	NA	few	TRBJ2-1	CASSVDSPSIQFF	TGCGCCAGCAGCGTGGACAGCCCCTCTATACAGTTCTTC
15	TRBV6-5	NA	few	TRBJ2-3	CASSYEGSPGHTQYF	TGTGCCAGCAGTTACGAGGGCAGCCCGGGTCATACGCAGTATTTT
18	TRBV20-1	NA	many	TRBJ1-3	CSASKIGGKIYSGNTIYF	TGCAGTGCTAGTAAAATCGGGGGAAAAATCTATTCTGGAAACACCATATATTTT
13	TRBV12-3/TRBV12-4	NA	many	TRBJ2-1	CASSFEQNNEQFF	TGTGCCAGCAGTTTCGAACAGAACAATGAGCAGTTCTTC
12	TRBV14	NA	few	TRBJ2-4	CASSQAKNIQYF	TGTGCCAGCAGCCAAGCTAAAAACATTCAGTACTTC
16	TRBV20-1	TRBD2	few	TRBJ2-5	CCARDGLAGGPETQYF	TGCTGTGCTAGAGATGGGTTAGCGGGGGGCCCGGAGACCCAGTACTTC
13	TRBV29-1	TRBD2	many	TRBJ2-3	CSVDLAGRDTQYF	TGCAGCGTTGATCTAGCGGGGCGAGATACGCAGTATTTT
13	TRBV6-5	NA	many	TRBJ1-2	CASSLGQYYGYTF	TGTGCCAGCAGTCTCGGACAGTACTATGGCTACACCTTC
11	TRBV20-1	NA	NA	TRBJ2-1	CRVSQGNEQFF	TGCAGGGTGTCCCAGGGAAATGAGCAGTTCTTC
14	TRBV29-1	NA	NA	TRBJ2-3	CSVAYDSSPDTQYF	TGCAGCGTTGCATACGACTCATCCCCAGATACGCAGTATTTT
16	TRBV6-2/TRBV6-3	TRBD1	NA	TRBJ1-5	CASTFRTGEGNQPQHF	TGTGCCAGCACCTTCAGGACAGGGGAGGGCAATCAGCCCCAGCATTTT
15	TRBV15	NA	NA	TRBJ1-2	CATSRDLRGSGGYTF	TGTGCCACCAGCAGAGATCTTCGGGGAAGCGGTGGCTACACCTTC
14	TRBV27	TRBD1	many	TRBJ1-6	CASSPGQHNSPLHF	TGTGCCAGCAGTCCGGGACAGCATAATTCACCCCTCCACTTT
16	TRBV27	NA	NA	TRBJ2-2	CASSLARSANTGELFF	TGTGCCAGCAGTTTAGCCAGGTCGGCGAACACCGGGGAGCTGTTTTTT
13	TRBV29-1	NA	many	TRBJ2-5	CSVGAQAEETQYF	TGCAGCGTTGGGGCACAGGCAGAAGAGACCCAGTACTTC
14	TRBV6-5	NA	few	TRBJ2-7	CASSYSPGSYEQYF	TGTGCCAGCAGTTACTCACCAGGGTCCTACGAGCAGTACTTC
16	TRBV28	TRBD2	NA	TRBJ2-3	CASSTLAGGPPDTQYF	TGTGCCAGCAGTACCCTAGCGGGGGGGCCTCCAGATACGCAGTATTTT
14	TRBV12-3/TRBV12-4	NA	few	TRBJ1-2	CASSLRVGLGGYTF	TGTGCCAGCAGTTTAAGGGTAGGGCTTGGCGGCTACACCTTC
15	TRBV5-5	TRBD2	NA	TRBJ2-1	CASSTGGAGYNEQFF	TGTGCCAGCAGTACCGGGGGGGCCGGGTACAATGAGCAGTTCTTC
11	TRBV6-2/TRBV6-3	NA	NA	TRBJ2-7	CASMRAYEQYF	TGTGCCAGCATGAGGGCCTACGAGCAGTACTTC
15	TRBV20-1	NA	few	TRBJ1-1	CSARDVEGGKTEAFF	TGCAGTGCTAGAGATGTGGAGGGGGGGAAAACTGAAGCTTTCTTT
12	TRBV10-3	NA	NA	TRBJ2-7	CAIRRGAHEQYF	TGTGCCATCAGGCGAGGGGCCCACGAGCAGTACTTC
13	TRBV20-1	NA	NA	TRBJ1-5	CSAVKGRNQPQHF	TGCAGTGCTGTCAAGGGCCGCAATCAGCCCCAGCATTTT
13	TRBV20-1	NA	NA	TRBJ2-7	CSAREGGSYEQYF	TGCAGTGCTAGAGAGGGAGGCTCCTACGAGCAGTACTTC
16	TRBV12-3/TRBV12-4	NA	NA	TRBJ2-1	CASSLFSGQNYNEQFF	TGTGCCAGCAGTTTATTCTCCGGACAGAACTACAATGAGCAGTTCTTC
15	TRBV5-6	TRBD2	few	TRBJ2-5	CASSFAGDGEETQYF	TGTGCCAGCAGCTTCGCGGGGGATGGGGAAGAGACCCAGTACTTC
16	TRBV6-5	NA	few	TRBJ1-2	CASSYSLLDQGYGYTF	TGTGCCAGCAGTTACTCGTTGTTGGATCAGGGCTATGGCTACACCTTC
15	TRBV24-1	NA	NA	TRBJ2-7	CATSARQAASYEQYF	TGTGCCACCAGCGCGAGGCAGGCCGCCTCCTACGAGCAGTACTTC
17	TRBV10-2	TRBD1	few	TRBJ1-2	CASSEGTGSAFNYGYTF	TGCGCCAGCAGTGAGGGGACAGGGTCCGCCTTTAACTATGGCTACACCTTC
15	TRBV4-3	TRBD1	few	TRBJ2-7	CASSRGTEASYEQYF	TGCGCCAGCAGCCGAGGGACAGAAGCATCCTACGAGCAGTACTTC
12	TRBV29-1	TRBD1	NA	TRBJ2-5	CSVGTGTKTQYF	TGCAGCGTTGGGACAGGGACGAAGACCCAGTACTTC
15	TRBV20-1	TRBD1	NA	TRBJ2-3	CSARVGTGFGNTQYF	TGCAGTGCTAGAGTGGGGACAGGGTTCGGGAATACGCAGTATTTT
14	TRBV7-8	NA	many	TRBJ2-1	CASTQSYDYNEQFF	TGTGCCAGCACTCAGTCCTACGACTACAATGAGCAGTTCTTC
18	TRBV6-5	TRBD2	few	TRBJ2-1	CASSYSTSGGPTYNEQFF	TGTGCCAGCAGTTACTCGACTAGCGGGGGTCCAACATACAATGAGCAGTTCTTC
13	TRBV5-1	NA	few	TRBJ1-4	CASRTTRTEKLFF	TGCGCCAGCAGGACGACTCGGACTGAAAAACTGTTTTTT
13	TRBV27	NA	many	TRBJ2-1	CASSSQGYNEQFF	TGTGCCAGCAGTTCTCAGGGGTACAATGAGCAGTTCTTC
15	TRBV7-2	TRBD2	few	TRBJ2-3	CASPGEGWGTDTQYF	TGTGCCAGCCCGGGGGAGGGTTGGGGCACAGATACGCAGTATTTT
16	TRBV5-5	TRBD1	NA	TRBJ2-2	CASTPSGGLNTGELFF	TGTGCCAGCACTCCTTCAGGGGGCTTAAACACCGGGGAGCTGTTTTTT
12	TRBV29-1	NA	many	TRBJ2-5	CSVEQGGETQYF	TGCAGCGTTGAACAGGGGGGCGAGACCCAGTACTTC
15	TRBV20-1	TRBD1	NA	TRBJ1-1	CSAPRSGDRDTEAFF	TGCAGTGCCCCCCGGAGCGGGGACAGAGACACTGAAGCTTTCTTT
14	TRBV6-2/TRBV6-3	NA	many	TRBJ2-3	CASSYYAGTDTQYF	TGTGCCAGCAGTTACTACGCCGGCACAGATACGCAGTATTTT
18	TRBV20-1	NA	few	TRBJ2-3	CSARDPNGVKRITDTQYF	TGCAGTGCTAGAGATCCCAACGGGGTGAAGCGAATAACAGATACGCAGTATTTT
12	TRBV20-1	NA	many	TRBJ2-1	CSARRSPSRQFF	TGCAGTGCTAGGCGTTCCCCTTCGAGACAGTTCTTC
11	TRBV20-1	NA	few	TRBJ1-2	CSARVATRYTF	TGCAGTGCTAGAGTTGCAACACGCTACACCTTC
16	TRBV12-3/TRBV12-4	NA	NA	TRBJ1-1	CASSSPAGRMNTEAFF	TGTGCCAGCAGTTCCCCGGCAGGGAGGATGAACACTGAAGCTTTCTTT
16	TRBV24-1	TRBD1	NA	TRBJ2-1	CATSDLPGTGYNEQFF	TGTGCCACCAGTGATCTACCTGGGACAGGCTACAATGAGCAGTTCTTC
15	TRBV10-3	NA	few	TRBJ2-3	CAISEVKGDPDTQYF	TGTGCCATCAGTGAAGTGAAGGGGGACCCAGATACGCAGTATTTT
17	TRBV5-6	NA	few	TRBJ2-3	CASSLIWADRFTDTQYF	TGTGCCAGCAGCTTGATTTGGGCCGACCGCTTCACAGATACGCAGTATTTT
15	TRBV12-3/TRBV12-4	NA	NA	TRBJ2-1	CASSTPGVSYNEQFF	TGTGCCAGCTCGACCCCGGGGGTCTCCTACAATGAGCAGTTCTTC
13	TRBV7-2	NA	NA	TRBJ2-5	CASSIQKEETQYF	TGTGCCAGCAGCATACAGAAAGAAGAGACCCAGTACTTC
14	TRBV29-1	TRBD2	NA	TRBJ2-1	CSVEVSGGAFEQFF	TGCAGCGTTGAAGTTAGCGGGGGGGCATTTGAGCAGTTCTTC
13	TRBV6-1	TRBD1	NA	TRBJ2-7	CAVSGTVAYEQYF	TGTGCCGTCTCCGGGACAGTTGCCTACGAGCAGTACTTC
13	TRBV20-1	NA	NA	TRBJ2-4	CSARETGYSIQYF	TGCAGTGCGCGTGAAACAGGGTACAGCATTCAGTACTTC
16	TRBV12-3/TRBV12-4	TRBD2	many	TRBJ2-1	CASSQAGLALYNEQFF	TGTGCCAGCAGTCAGGCCGGACTAGCCCTCTACAATGAGCAGTTCTTC
16	TRBV28	NA	many	TRBJ1-6	CASTMGGATYNSPLHF	TGTGCCAGCACCATGGGGGGGGCAACCTATAATTCACCCCTCCACTTT
12	TRBV12-3/TRBV12-4	NA	many	TRBJ2-1	CASSLGAVEQFF	TGTGCCAGCAGTTTGGGGGCGGTTGAGCAGTTCTTC